There are a few counts of the clone carrying this TCR beta chain. Antigen unknown. The sample is drawn from a study of T cells in Graves' hyperthyroidism and ophthalmopathy. Study-level findings and limits: Using 13 V-J features, a model discriminated ophthalmopathy from stable hyperthyroidism.

It was RNA transcripts that yielded the amplified TCR beta CDR3 regions. First-round RT-PCR targeting the TCR CDR3 was performed with the HTBI primer set. From the multiplex PCR reads, TCRdb called clonotypes with MiXCR, one entry per CDR3 protein. The sample consists of roughly 330,000 distinct CDR3 sequences, around 17% of them appearing once. The CDR3 is made up of 13 amino acids. Germline CDR1 is WNHNN and CDR2 is SYGVQD (reference sequence). The ends were cut back, 2 bases at V and 5 bases at J, with 8 bases in the middle. Patients showing uncontrolled infection, other autoimmune disease, pregnancy or lactation were ineligible.

The sequenced sample consisted of blood. The receptor comes from a man aged 25-45 years with Graves' hyperthyroidism. The V and J genes are TRBV10-1 and TRBJ2-3, with D unresolved. The CDR3 DNA reads TGCGCCAGCAGTGAGGGGCCGCAAGATACGCAGTATTTT. Translated, it gives CASSEGPQDTQYF.